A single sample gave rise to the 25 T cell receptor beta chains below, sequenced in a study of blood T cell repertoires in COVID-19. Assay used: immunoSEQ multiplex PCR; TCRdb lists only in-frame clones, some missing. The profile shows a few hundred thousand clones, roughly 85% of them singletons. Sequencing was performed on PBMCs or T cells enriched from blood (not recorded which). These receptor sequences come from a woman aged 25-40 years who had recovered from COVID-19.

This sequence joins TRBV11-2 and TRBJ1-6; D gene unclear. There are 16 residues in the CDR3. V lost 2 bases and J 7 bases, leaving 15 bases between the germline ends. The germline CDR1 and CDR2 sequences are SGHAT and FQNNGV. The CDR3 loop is CASSLRRSVENSPLHF. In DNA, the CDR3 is TGTGCCAGCAGCTTACGACGGAGCGTGGAGAATTCACCCCTCCACTTT.

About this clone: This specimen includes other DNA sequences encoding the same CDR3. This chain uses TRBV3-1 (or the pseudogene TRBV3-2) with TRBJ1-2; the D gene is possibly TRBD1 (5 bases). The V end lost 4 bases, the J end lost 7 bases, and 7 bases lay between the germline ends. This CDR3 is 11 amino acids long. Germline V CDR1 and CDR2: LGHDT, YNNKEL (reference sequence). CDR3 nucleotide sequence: TGTGCCAGCAGCCCGGGGGGTGGCTACACCTTC. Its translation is CASSPGGGYTF.

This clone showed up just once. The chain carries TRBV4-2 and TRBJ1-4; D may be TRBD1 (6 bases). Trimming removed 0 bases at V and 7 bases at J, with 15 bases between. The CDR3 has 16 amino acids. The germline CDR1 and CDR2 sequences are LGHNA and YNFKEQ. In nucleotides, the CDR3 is TGTGCCAGCAGCCAAGAAGGTCCCAGGGGCGGTGAAAAACTGTTTTTT. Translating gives CASSQEGPRGGEKLFF.

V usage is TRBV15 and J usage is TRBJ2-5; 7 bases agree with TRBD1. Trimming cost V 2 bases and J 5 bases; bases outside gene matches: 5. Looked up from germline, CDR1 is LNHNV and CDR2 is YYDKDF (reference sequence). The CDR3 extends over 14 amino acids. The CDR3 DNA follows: TGTGCCACCAGCAGACCGGGGACAGCCGAGACCCAGTACTTC. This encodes CATSRPGTAETQYF.

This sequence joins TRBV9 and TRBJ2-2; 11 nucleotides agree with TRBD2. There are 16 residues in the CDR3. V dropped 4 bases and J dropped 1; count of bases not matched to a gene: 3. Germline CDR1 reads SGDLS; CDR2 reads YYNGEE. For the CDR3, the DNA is TGTGCCAGCAGCCAAACTAGCGGGGGGAACACCGGGGAGCTGTTTTTT. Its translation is CASSQTSGGNTGELFF. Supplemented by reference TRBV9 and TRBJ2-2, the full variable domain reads DSGVTQTPKHLITATGQRVTLRCSPRSGDLSVYWYQQSLDQGLQFLIQYYNGEERAKGNILERFSAQQFPDLHSELNLSSLELGDSALYFCASSQTSGGNTGELFFGEGSRLTVL.

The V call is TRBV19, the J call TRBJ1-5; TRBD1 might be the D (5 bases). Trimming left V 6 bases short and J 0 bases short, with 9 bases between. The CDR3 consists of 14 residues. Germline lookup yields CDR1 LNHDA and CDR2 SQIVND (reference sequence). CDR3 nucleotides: TGTGCCAGTAGCGAGACAGCTAGCAATCAGCCCCAGCATTTT. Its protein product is CASSETASNQPQHF. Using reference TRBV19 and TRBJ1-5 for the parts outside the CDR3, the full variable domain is DGGITQSPKYLFRKEGQNVTLSCEQNLNHDAMYWYRQDPGQGLRLIYYSQIVNDFQKGDIAEGYSVSREKKESFPLTVTSAQKNPTAFYLCASSETASNQPQHFGDGTRLSIL.

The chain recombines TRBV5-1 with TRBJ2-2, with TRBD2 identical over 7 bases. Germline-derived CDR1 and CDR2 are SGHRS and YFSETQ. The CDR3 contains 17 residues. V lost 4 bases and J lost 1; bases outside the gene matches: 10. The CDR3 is CASSRSAGVMNTGELFF. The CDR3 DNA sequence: TGCGCCAGCAGCCGGTCGGCGGGGGTCATGAACACCGGGGAGCTGTTTTTT.

The DNA for the CDR3 is TGTGCCAGCAGCTTAGTAGCTAGCGGGGGGGTATACGCGAACACCGGGGAGCTGTTTTTT. Translated, it gives CASSLVASGGVYANTGELFF. The V call is TRBV7-8, the J call TRBJ2-2; 12 nucleotides line up with TRBD2. Germline V gene sequence: CDR1 SGHVS, CDR2 FQNEAQ. The CDR3 has 20 amino acids. Unmatched junction bases numbered 9, after V lost 1 base and J lost 0 bases.

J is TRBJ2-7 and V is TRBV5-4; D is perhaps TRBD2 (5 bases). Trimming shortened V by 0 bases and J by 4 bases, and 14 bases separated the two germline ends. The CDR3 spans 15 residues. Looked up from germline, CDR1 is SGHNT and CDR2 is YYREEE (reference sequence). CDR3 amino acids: CASSLGSPGLYEQYF. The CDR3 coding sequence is TGTGCCAGCAGCTTGGGTTCCCCGGGGTTATACGAGCAGTACTTC.

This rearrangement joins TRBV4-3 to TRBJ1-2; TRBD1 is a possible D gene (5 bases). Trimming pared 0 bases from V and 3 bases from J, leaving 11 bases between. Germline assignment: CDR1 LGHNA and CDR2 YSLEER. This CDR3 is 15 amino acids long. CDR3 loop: CASSQEGRGYYGYTF. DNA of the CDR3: TGCGCCAGCAGCCAAGAGGGGAGGGGATACTATGGCTACACCTTC.

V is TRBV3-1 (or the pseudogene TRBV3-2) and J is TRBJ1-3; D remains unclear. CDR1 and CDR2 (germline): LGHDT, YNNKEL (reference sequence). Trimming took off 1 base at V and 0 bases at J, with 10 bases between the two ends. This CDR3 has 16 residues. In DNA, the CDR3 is TGTGCCAGCAGCCAAGGAGTTTTTAGCTCTGGAAACACCATATATTTT. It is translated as CASSQGVFSSGNTIYF.

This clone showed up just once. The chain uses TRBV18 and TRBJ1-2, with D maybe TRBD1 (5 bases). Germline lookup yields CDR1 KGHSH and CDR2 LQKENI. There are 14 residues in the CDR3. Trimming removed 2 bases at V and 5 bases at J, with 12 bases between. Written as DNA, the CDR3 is TGTGCCAGCTCACCAGGGGCGCAGCAATATGGCTACACCTTC. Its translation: CASSPGAQQYGYTF. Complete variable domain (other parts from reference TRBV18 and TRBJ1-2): NAGVMQNPRHLVRRRGQEARLRCSPMKGHSHVYWYRQLPEEGLKFMVYLQKENIIDESGMPKERFSAEFPKEGPSILRIQQVVRGDSAAYFCASSPGAQQYGYTFGSGTRLTVV.

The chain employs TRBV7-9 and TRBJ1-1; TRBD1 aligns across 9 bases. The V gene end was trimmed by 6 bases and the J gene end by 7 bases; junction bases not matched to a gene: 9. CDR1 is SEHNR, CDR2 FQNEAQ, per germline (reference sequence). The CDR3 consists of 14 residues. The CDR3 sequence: CASSTGQGFIEAFF. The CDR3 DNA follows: TGTGCCAGCAGTACGGGACAGGGATTTATTGAAGCTTTCTTT.

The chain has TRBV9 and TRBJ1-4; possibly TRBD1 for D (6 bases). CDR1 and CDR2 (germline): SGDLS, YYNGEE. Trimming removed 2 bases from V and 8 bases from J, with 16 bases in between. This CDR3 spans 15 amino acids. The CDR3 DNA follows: TGTGCCAGCAGCGTGGGCAGGGGTGTCGGGGAAAAACTGTTTTTT. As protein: CASSVGRGVGEKLFF.

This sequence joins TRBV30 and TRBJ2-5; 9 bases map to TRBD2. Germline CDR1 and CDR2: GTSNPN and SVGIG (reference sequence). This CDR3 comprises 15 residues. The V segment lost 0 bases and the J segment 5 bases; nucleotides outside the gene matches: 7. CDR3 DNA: TGTGCCTGGAGTGTAGGGACTAGCCGTGGTGAGACCCAGTACTTC. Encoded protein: CAWSVGTSRGETQYF.

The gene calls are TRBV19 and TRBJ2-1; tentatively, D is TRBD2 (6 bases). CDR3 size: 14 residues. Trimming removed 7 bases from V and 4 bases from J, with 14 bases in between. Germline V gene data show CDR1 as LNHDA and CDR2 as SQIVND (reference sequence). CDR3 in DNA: TGTGCCAGTAACGTGCGTCGGGGGTACAATGAGCAGTTCTTC. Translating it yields CASNVRRGYNEQFF. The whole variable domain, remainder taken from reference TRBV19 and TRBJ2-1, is DGGITQSPKYLFRKEGQNVTLSCEQNLNHDAMYWYRQDPGQGLRLIYYSQIVNDFQKGDIAEGYSVSREKKESFPLTVTSAQKNPTAFYLCASNVRRGYNEQFFGPGTRLTVL.

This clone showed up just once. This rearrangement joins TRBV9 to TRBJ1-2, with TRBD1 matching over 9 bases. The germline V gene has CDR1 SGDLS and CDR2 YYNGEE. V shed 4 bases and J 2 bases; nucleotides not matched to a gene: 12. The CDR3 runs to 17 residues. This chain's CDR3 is CASSRGTGTGINYGYTF. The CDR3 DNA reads TGTGCCAGCAGCCGAGGGACCGGGACAGGGATAAACTATGGCTACACCTTC. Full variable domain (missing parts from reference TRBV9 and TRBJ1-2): DSGVTQTPKHLITATGQRVTLRCSPRSGDLSVYWYQQSLDQGLQFLIQYYNGEERAKGNILERFSAQQFPDLHSELNLSSLELGDSALYFCASSRGTGTGINYGYTFGSGTRLTVV.

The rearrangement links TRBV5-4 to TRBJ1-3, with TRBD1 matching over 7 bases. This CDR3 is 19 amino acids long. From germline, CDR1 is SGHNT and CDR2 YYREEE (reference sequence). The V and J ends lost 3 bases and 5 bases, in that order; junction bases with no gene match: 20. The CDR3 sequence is CASSWGQSGDPTPRNTIYF. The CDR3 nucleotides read TGTGCCAGCAGCTGGGGACAGTCGGGGGACCCCACACCCAGAAACACCATATATTTT. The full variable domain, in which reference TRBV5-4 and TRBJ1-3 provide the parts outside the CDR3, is ETGVTQSPTHLIKTRGQQVTLRCSSQSGHNTVSWYQQALGQGPQFIFQYYREEENGRGNFPPRFSGLQFPNYSSELNVNALELDDSALYLCASSWGQSGDPTPRNTIYFGEGSWLTVV.

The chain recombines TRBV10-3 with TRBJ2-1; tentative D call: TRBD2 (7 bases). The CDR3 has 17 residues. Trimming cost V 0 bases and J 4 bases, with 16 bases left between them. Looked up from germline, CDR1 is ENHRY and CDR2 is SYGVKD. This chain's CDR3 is CAISESTRRGAYNEQFF. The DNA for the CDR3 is TGTGCCATCAGTGAGTCGACTCGACGGGGGGCATACAATGAGCAGTTCTTC.

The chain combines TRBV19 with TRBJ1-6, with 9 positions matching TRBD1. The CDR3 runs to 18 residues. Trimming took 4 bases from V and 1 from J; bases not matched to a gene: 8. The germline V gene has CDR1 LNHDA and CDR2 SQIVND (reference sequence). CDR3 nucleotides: TGTGCCAGTAGTACCGGACCGGGACAGGGATCCTATAATTCACCCCTCCACTTT. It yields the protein CASSTGPGQGSYNSPLHF.

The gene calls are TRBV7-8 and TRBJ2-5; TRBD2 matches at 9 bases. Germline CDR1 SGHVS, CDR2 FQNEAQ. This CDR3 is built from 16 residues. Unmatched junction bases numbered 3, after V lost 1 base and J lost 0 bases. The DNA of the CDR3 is TGTGCCAGCAGCTTAGTTAGCGGGGGATACCAAGAGACCCAGTACTTC. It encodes CASSLVSGGYQETQYF.

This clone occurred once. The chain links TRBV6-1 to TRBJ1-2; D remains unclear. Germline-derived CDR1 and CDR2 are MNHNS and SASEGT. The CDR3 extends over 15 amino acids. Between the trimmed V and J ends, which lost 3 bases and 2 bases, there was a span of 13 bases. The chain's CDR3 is CASSDLRERNYGYTF. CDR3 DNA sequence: TGTGCCAGCAGTGACCTGAGGGAGAGAAACTATGGCTACACCTTC.

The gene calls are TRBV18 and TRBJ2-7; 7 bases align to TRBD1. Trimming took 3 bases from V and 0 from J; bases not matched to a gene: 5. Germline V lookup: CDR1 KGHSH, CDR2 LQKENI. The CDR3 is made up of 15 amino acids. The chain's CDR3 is CASSPRTGSSYEQYF. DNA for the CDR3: TGTGCCAGCTCACCGCGGACAGGAAGCTCCTACGAGCAGTACTTC.

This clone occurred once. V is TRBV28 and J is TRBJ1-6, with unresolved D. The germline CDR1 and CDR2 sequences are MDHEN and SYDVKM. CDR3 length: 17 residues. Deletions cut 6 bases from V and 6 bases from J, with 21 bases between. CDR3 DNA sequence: TGTGCCAGCAGCCTCGCGACGGGCCTGGGAGGTAATTCACCCCTCCACTTT. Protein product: CASSLATGLGGNSPLHF. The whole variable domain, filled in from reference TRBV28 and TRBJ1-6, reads DVKVTQSSRYLVKRTGEKVFLECVQDMDHENMFWYRQDPGLGLRLIYFSYDVKMKEKGDIPEGYSVSREKKERFSLILESASTNQTSMYLCASSLATGLGGNSPLHFGNGTRLTVT.

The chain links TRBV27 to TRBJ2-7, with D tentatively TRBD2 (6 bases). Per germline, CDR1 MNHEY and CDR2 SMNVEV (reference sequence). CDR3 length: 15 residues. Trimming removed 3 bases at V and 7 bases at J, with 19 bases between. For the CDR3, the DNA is TGTGCCAGCAGTTTGATAGCAGGGTTCGCGGGAGAGCAGTACTTC. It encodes CASSLIAGFAGEQYF.